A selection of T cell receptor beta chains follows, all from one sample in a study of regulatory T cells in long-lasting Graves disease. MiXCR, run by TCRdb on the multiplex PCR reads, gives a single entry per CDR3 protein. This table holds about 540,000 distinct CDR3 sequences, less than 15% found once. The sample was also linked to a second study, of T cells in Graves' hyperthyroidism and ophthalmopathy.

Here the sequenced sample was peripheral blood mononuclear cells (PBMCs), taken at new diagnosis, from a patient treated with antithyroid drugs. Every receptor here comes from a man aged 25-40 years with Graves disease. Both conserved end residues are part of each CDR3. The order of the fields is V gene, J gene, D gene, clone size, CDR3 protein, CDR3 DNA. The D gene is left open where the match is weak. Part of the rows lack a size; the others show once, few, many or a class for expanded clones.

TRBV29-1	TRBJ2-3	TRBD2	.	CSVEPRQAGAFDTQYF	TGCAGCGTTGAACCTAGACAAGCGGGAGCGTTTGATACGCAGTATTTT
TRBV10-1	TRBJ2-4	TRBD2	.	CASSEAPKGGSGEYF	TGCGCCAGCAGTGAGGCCCCTAAGGGAGGGTCGGGGGAGTACTTC
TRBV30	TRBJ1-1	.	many	CAWKGGNTEAFF	TGTGCCTGGAAAGGGGGGAACACTGAAGCTTTCTTT
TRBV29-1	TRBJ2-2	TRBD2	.	CSVLSGTNTGELFF	TGCAGCGTCCTTAGCGGGACGAACACCGGGGAGCTGTTTTTT
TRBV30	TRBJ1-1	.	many	CAWSGGLEAFF	TGTGCCTGGAGTGGGGGACTGGAAGCTTTCTTT
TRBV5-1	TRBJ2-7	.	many	CASSLGRVDEQYF	TGCGCCAGCAGCTTGGGCAGGGTCGACGAGCAGTACTTC
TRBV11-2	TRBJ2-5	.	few	CASSSWGGAETQYF	TGTGCCAGCAGCTCGTGGGGTGGGGCAGAGACCCAGTACTTC
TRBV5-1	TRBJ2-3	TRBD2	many	CASSPDGRARTDTQYF	TGCGCCAGCAGCCCCGACGGGAGGGCCAGAACAGATACGCAGTATTTT
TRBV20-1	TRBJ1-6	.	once	CSAIFWGTYNSPLHF	TGCAGTGCTATTTTTTGGGGTACCTATAATTCACCCCTCCACTTT
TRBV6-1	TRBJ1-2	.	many	CASREDGYTF	TGTGCCAGCAGGGAGGATGGCTACACCTTC
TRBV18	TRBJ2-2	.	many	CASSSRIAELFF	TGTGCCAGCTCATCCCGCATCGCGGAGCTGTTTTTT
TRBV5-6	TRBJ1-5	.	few	CASSSLGEGDQPQHF	TGTGCCAGCAGCTCTCTGGGGGAGGGCGATCAGCCCCAGCATTTT
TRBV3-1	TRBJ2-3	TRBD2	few	CASSQDFASGGTDTQYF	TGTGCCAGCAGCCAAGATTTTGCTAGCGGGGGAACAGATACGCAGTATTTT
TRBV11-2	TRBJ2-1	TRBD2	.	CASSLALAGERDEQFF	TGTGCCAGCAGCTTAGCACTAGCGGGAGAGAGGGATGAGCAGTTCTTC
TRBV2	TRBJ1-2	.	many	CASSELRAGDSRYGYTF	TGTGCCAGCAGTGAATTGAGGGCAGGGGATTCGAGGTATGGCTACACCTTC
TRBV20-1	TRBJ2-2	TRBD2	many	CSASPLAGGPANTGELFF	TGCAGTGCTAGCCCGCTAGCGGGAGGGCCCGCGAACACCGGGGAGCTGTTTTTT
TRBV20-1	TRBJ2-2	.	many	CSARDFGTRTGELFF	TGCAGTGCTAGAGATTTTGGGACCCGCACCGGGGAGCTGTTTTTT
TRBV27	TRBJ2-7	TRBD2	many	CASTISGGQPYEQYF	TGTGCCAGCACCATTAGCGGGGGGCAACCCTACGAGCAGTACTTC
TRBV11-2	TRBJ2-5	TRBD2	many	CASNLAGGPQETQYF	TGTGCCAGCAACCTAGCGGGAGGCCCCCAAGAGACCCAGTACTTC
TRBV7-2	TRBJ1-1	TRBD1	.	CASSFDRVRVEAFF	TGTGCCAGCAGCTTTGACAGGGTTAGGGTTGAAGCTTTCTTT
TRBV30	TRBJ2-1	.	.	CAWSVGEPLGNEQFF	TGTGCCTGGAGTGTGGGTGAACCATTGGGGAATGAGCAGTTCTTC
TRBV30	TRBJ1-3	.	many	CAWSVSGASGNTIYF	TGTGCCTGGAGTGTTTCGGGGGCCTCTGGAAACACCATATATTTT
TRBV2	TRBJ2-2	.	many	CASSETEAHTGELFF	TGTGCCAGCAGTGAAACAGAGGCACACACCGGGGAGCTGTTTTTT
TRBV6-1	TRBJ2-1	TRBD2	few	CASSLLAGGDEQFF	TGTGCCAGCAGTCTACTAGCGGGAGGGGATGAGCAGTTCTTC
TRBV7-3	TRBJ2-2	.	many	CASSLTRTMGTGELFF	TGTGCCAGCAGCTTAACTCGGACTATGGGCACCGGGGAGCTGTTTTTT
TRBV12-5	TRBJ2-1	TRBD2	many	CASGLALAGVYNEQFF	TGTGCTAGTGGTTTGGCTCTAGCGGGGGTTTACAATGAGCAGTTCTTC
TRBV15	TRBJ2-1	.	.	CATSRDSGSYNEQFF	TGTGCCACCAGCAGAGATTCAGGGAGCTACAATGAGCAGTTCTTC
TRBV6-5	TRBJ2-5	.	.	CASSYVPRAETQYF	TGTGCCAGCAGTTACGTCCCCAGGGCAGAGACCCAGTACTTC
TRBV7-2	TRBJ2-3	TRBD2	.	CASRDLAGGWKDTQYF	TGTGCCAGCAGAGACTTAGCGGGAGGGTGGAAGGATACGCAGTATTTT
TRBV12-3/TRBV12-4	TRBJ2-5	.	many	CASRDGAGETQYF	TGTGCCAGCAGGGACGGGGCGGGCGAGACCCAGTACTTC
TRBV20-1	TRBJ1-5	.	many	CSARAGAGANQPQHF	TGCAGTGCTAGAGCGGGGGCAGGGGCAAATCAGCCCCAGCATTTT
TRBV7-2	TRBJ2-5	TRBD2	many	CASSLMGAGVFETQYF	TGTGCCAGCAGCTTAATGGGAGCGGGAGTTTTCGAGACCCAGTACTTC
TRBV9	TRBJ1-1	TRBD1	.	CASSAWTGVATEAFF	TGTGCCAGCAGCGCCTGGACAGGGGTTGCCACTGAAGCTTTCTTT
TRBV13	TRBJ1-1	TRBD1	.	CASRPDRGLTTEAFF	TGTGCCAGCAGACCCGACAGGGGATTGACCACTGAAGCTTTCTTT
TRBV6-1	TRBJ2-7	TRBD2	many	CASRTLGTGLNEQYF	TGTGCCAGCCGAACCCTAGGGACGGGACTAAACGAGCAGTACTTC
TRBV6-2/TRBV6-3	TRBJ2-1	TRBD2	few	CASNPGTSASNEQFF	TGTGCCAGCAACCCCGGGACTAGCGCTAGCAATGAGCAGTTCTTC
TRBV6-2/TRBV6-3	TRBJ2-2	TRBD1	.	CARLTADRVNTGELFF	TGTGCCAGACTAACCGCGGACAGGGTGAACACCGGGGAGCTGTTTTTT
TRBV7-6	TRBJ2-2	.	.	CASKPRGRTGELFF	TGTGCCAGCAAGCCTAGGGGGAGAACCGGGGAGCTGTTTTTT
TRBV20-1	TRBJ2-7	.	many	CSATGRDYEQYF	TGCAGTGCTACCGGGCGGGACTACGAGCAGTACTTC
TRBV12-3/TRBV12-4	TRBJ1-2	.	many	CASYQGGGYTF	TGTGCCAGCTACCAGGGTGGAGGCTACACCTTC
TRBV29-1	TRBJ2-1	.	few	CSVFGSDLRDDEQFF	TGCAGCGTTTTCGGAAGCGACCTTAGAGATGATGAGCAGTTCTTC
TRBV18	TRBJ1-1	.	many	CASSPFAMNTEAFF	TGTGCCAGCTCACCATTTGCGATGAACACTGAAGCTTTCTTT
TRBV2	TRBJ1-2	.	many	CASSGLGANYGYTF	TGTGCCAGCAGTGGGTTGGGAGCTAACTATGGCTACACCTTC
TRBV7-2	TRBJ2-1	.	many	CASSLVAGAYNEQFF	TGTGCCAGCAGCTTAGTGGCGGGCGCCTACAATGAGCAGTTCTTC
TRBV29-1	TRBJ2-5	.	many	CSVGLEGRNQETQYF	TGCAGCGTTGGCCTTGAGGGACGGAACCAAGAGACCCAGTACTTC
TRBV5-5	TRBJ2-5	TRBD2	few	CASSLGDYLLETQYF	TGTGCCAGCAGCTTGGGGGACTACTTACTGGAGACCCAGTACTTC
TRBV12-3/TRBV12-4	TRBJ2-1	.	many	CASSPRGWGSYNEQFF	TGTGCCAGCAGTCCCAGGGGATGGGGCTCCTACAATGAGCAGTTCTTC